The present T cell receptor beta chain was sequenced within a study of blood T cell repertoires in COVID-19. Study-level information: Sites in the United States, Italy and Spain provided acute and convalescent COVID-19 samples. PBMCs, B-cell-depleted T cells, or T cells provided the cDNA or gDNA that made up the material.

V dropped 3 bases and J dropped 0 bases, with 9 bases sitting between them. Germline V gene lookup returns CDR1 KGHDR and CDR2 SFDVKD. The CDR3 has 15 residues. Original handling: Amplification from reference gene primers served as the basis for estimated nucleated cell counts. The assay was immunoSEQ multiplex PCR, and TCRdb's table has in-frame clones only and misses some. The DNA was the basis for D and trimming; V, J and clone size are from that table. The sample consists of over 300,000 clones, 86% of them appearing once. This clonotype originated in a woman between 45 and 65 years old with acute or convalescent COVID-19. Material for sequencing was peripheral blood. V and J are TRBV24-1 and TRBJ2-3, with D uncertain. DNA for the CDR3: TGTGCCACCAGTGATCAGGCTTTGAGCACAGATACGCAGTATTTT. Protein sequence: CATSDQALSTDTQYF.